This TCR beta chain was sequenced for a study of early T cells in non-severe SARS-CoV-2 infection. One entry per CDR3 protein results from TCRdb running MiXCR on the 5' RACE reads. The table lists tens of thousands of distinct CDR3 sequences, around 15% of them singletons. The CDR3 sequence is 14 residues long. The V end lost 5 bases, the J end lost 1 base, and 9 bases lay between the germline ends. From germline, CDR1 is MGHRA and CDR2 YSYEKL. This clonotype was recorded a few times. This TCR derives from an adult who was a healthcare worker with PCR-confirmed SARS-CoV-2 infection or an uninfected control (not recorded which). This chain links TRBV4-1 with TRBJ2-4; D might be TRBD2 (6 bases). The sequencing input was whole blood. The CDR3 is CASSSRGAKNIQYF. The CDR3 DNA sequence: TGCGCCAGCAGCTCGCGGGGCGCCAAAAACATTCAGTACTTC.